This T cell receptor (beta chain) emerged from a study of PD-1 blockade in classical Hodgkin lymphoma. General study results and limits: Lower baseline TCR diversity was reported for newly diagnosed patients than for healthy donors.

V gave up 0 bases and J gave up 4 bases, with 15 bases separating them. CDR1 KGHSH and CDR2 LQKENI come from the germline V gene. This CDR3 has 17 residues. Some clones are missing from TCRdb's copy, which holds only in-frame ones; the method was immunoSEQ multiplex PCR. The data show roughly 32,000 clones, roughly 94% seen once. On this clone: Its matching antigen is unknown.

Documented time point: newly diagnosed, previously untreated cHL patient sample. Untreated, newly diagnosed classical Hodgkin lymphoma PBMCs were used for comparison. The source is a human donor with classical Hodgkin lymphoma. This sequence joins TRBV18 and TRBJ2-2; D unclear. Sequencing used peripheral blood mononuclear cells (PBMCs). CDR3 protein: CASSPPGRRHFTGELFF. The CDR3 DNA reads as TGTGCCAGCTCACCACCCGGCAGGCGTCACTTCACCGGGGAGCTGTTTTTT.